The rows below give T cell receptor beta chains drawn from one sample of a study of cytomegalovirus exposure and HLA in healthy donors. TCRdb keeps only in-frame clones here, not all; method: immunoSEQ multiplex PCR. Here the sample spans around 150,000 clones, around 77% being singletons. Sequencing was carried out using PBMCs. Receptors were obtained from a woman aged 40-49 years in good health and CMV-seronegative. Each CDR3 is given with its conserved first and last residue. D genes are given only for firm matches. Where a row states a size, it is once, few, many or the class of an expanded clone; other rows omit it.

abundance	v_gene	d_gene	j_gene	CDR3aa	CDR3nt
once	TRBV7-8	.	TRBJ2-2	CASSLTGANTGELFF	TGTGCCAGCAGCTTAACGGGTGCGAACACCGGGGAGCTGTTTTTT
.	TRBV29-1	.	TRBJ1-2	CSVVLSTYGYTF	TGCAGCGTTGTTCTGTCCACTTATGGCTACACCTTC
.	TRBV7-8	.	TRBJ2-5	CASSLGGQETQYF	TGTGCCAGCAGCTTGGGGGGTCAAGAGACCCAGTACTTC
.	TRBV15	TRBD2	TRBJ2-7	CATSRPGLAGGLGGSYEQYF	TGTGCCACCAGCAGGCCAGGACTAGCGGGAGGATTAGGCGGCTCCTACGAGCAGTACTTC
.	TRBV13	.	TRBJ1-5	CASSLGLNQPQHF	TGTGCCAGCAGCTTAGGACTCAATCAGCCCCAGCATTTT
.	TRBV5-1	.	TRBJ1-5	CASSLEGVNSNQPQHF	TGCGCCAGCAGCTTAGAGGGTGTCAATAGCAATCAGCCCCAGCATTTT
.	TRBV5-1	TRBD2	TRBJ2-3	CASTPTSGRAGDTQYF	TGCGCCAGCACCCCGACTAGCGGGAGGGCCGGAGATACGCAGTATTTT
.	TRBV5-8	.	TRBJ1-1	CASSLRAGEAFF	TGTGCCAGCAGCTTGCGGGCGGGTGAAGCTTTCTTT
.	TRBV30	TRBD1	TRBJ2-7	CAWDRDSYEQYF	TGTGCCTGGGACAGGGATTCCTACGAGCAGTACTTC
.	TRBV6-1	TRBD1	TRBJ2-7	CASSGRDSYEQYF	TGTGCCAGCAGTGGCCGGGACAGCTACGAGCAGTACTTC
.	TRBV19	TRBD2	TRBJ2-3	CASTRTSGSTDTQYF	TGTGCCAGTACCCGGACTAGCGGGAGCACAGATACGCAGTATTTT
.	TRBV5-6	TRBD1	TRBJ2-3	CASSLRGQPSTDTQYF	TGTGCCAGCAGCTTGAGGGGACAGCCTAGCACAGATACGCAGTATTTT
.	TRBV2	.	TRBJ2-7	CASSLYYEQYF	TGTGCCAGCAGTCTTTACTACGAGCAGTACTTC
few	TRBV4-2	TRBD1	TRBJ1-2	CASSQDGTDYGYTF	TGTGCCAGCAGCCAAGATGGGACAGACTATGGCTACACCTTC
.	TRBV6-1	TRBD1	TRBJ2-2	CASSRIQGTGELFF	TGTGCCAGCAGCCGAATACAGGGGACCGGGGAGCTGTTTTTT
.	TRBV27	TRBD2	TRBJ2-7	CASSLTSGVSYEQYF	TGTGCCAGCAGTCTGACTAGCGGGGTATCCTACGAGCAGTACTTC
.	TRBV25-1	.	TRBJ2-2	CASSEGRSTGELFF	TGTGCCAGCAGTGAAGGCAGATCCACCGGGGAGCTGTTTTTT
.	TRBV19	.	TRBJ1-5	CASSIRVTGGGNQPQHF	TGTGCCAGTAGTATTAGGGTCACGGGGGGAGGTAATCAGCCCCAGCATTTT
.	TRBV28	.	TRBJ2-1	CASSPHAGVNEQFF	TGTGCCAGCAGTCCGCATGCCGGGGTCAATGAGCAGTTCTTC
.	TRBV30	TRBD1	TRBJ1-6	CACQQSVSTGANSPLHF	TGTGCCTGTCAACAGTCAGTTTCGACAGGGGCAAATTCACCCCTCCACTTT
few	TRBV6-4	TRBD2	TRBJ2-1	CASSEGLAESNEQFF	TGTGCCAGCAGTGAGGGACTAGCGGAGTCCAATGAGCAGTTCTTC
once	TRBV28	TRBD1	TRBJ1-1	CASSQLRVGTEPGTEAFF	TGTGCCAGCAGCCAACTCCGGGTGGGGACAGAGCCGGGGACTGAAGCTTTCTTT
.	TRBV6-5	.	TRBJ2-3	CASSIREPYTDTQYF	TGTGCCAGCAGCATTCGGGAGCCCTACACAGATACGCAGTATTTT
.	TRBV5-1	TRBD1	TRBJ1-2	CASSFGQGRGYTF	TGCGCCAGCAGCTTCGGACAGGGAAGGGGCTACACCTTC
.	TRBV2	TRBD1	TRBJ1-5	CASSDDRGGNQPQHF	TGTGCCAGCAGTGACGACAGGGGAGGAAATCAGCCCCAGCATTTT
.	TRBV7-3	.	TRBJ1-1	CASSLGGGMNTEAFF	TGTGCCAGCAGCTTAGGAGGAGGGATGAACACTGAAGCTTTCTTT
few	TRBV25-1	.	TRBJ2-4	CASSLASGDIQYF	TGTGCCAGCAGTCTAGCTTCCGGGGACATTCAGTACTTC
few	TRBV20-1	.	TRBJ1-1	CSAPEGTEAFF	TGCAGTGCCCCGGAGGGCACTGAAGCTTTCTTT
once	TRBV15	TRBD1	TRBJ1-1	CATSGGTVQTEAFF	TGTGCCACCAGCGGGGGGACAGTCCAAACTGAAGCTTTCTTT
.	TRBV5-1	.	TRBJ1-1	CASSLGSGGTEAFF	TGCGCCAGCAGCTTGGGATCGGGGGGCACTGAAGCTTTCTTT
.	TRBV7-9	.	TRBJ2-5	CASSLSRNQETQYF	TGTGCCAGCAGCTTAAGTAGAAACCAAGAGACCCAGTACTTC
once	TRBV5-4	TRBD2	TRBJ2-5	CASSLKTGGPLQETQYF	TGTGCCAGCAGCTTGAAAACGGGAGGGCCTCTTCAAGAGACCCAGTACTTC
.	TRBV5-1	TRBD2	TRBJ2-1	CASSFASRSGTSYNEQFF	TGCGCCAGCAGCTTCGCTAGTCGGAGCGGGACCTCCTACAATGAGCAGTTCTTC
.	TRBV28	.	TRBJ2-7	CASSLTGVGEQYF	TGTGCCAGCAGCCTAACGGGTGTCGGCGAGCAGTACTTC
.	TRBV5-1	TRBD1	TRBJ1-1	CASSLEGANTEAFF	TGCGCCAGCAGCTTGGAGGGGGCGAACACTGAAGCTTTCTTT
.	TRBV9	.	TRBJ1-2	CASSVDPENYGYTF	TGTGCCAGCAGCGTAGACCCAGAAAACTATGGCTACACCTTC
.	TRBV19	.	TRBJ1-1	CASTPGWGLLTEAFF	TGTGCCAGTACCCCGGGGTGGGGGCTCCTCACTGAAGCTTTCTTT
.	TRBV4-2	.	TRBJ2-1	CASSQDEFATGNEQFF	TGTGCCAGCAGCCAAGATGAGTTCGCGACGGGCAATGAGCAGTTCTTC
.	TRBV28	TRBD2	TRBJ2-2	CASSFTGTSLSGELFF	TGTGCCAGCAGTTTCACCGGGACTAGTCTGTCCGGGGAGCTGTTTTTT
.	TRBV9	.	TRBJ2-2	CASSGSPGHNTGELFF	TGTGCCAGCAGCGGCTCCCCGGGACATAACACCGGGGAGCTGTTTTTT
.	TRBV30	TRBD1	TRBJ1-1	CAWSRQGASTEAFF	TGTGCCTGGAGTAGGCAGGGGGCGAGCACTGAAGCTTTCTTT
once	TRBV13	TRBD1	TRBJ1-1	CASSLESDRAVVAEAFF	TGTGCCAGCAGCTTAGAATCCGACAGGGCCGTCGTGGCTGAAGCTTTCTTT
few	TRBV29-1	.	TRBJ1-2	CSVAVGNYGYTF	TGCAGCGTTGCGGTCGGGAACTATGGCTACACCTTC
.	TRBV29-1	TRBD2	TRBJ2-1	CSVRGTSGSNEQFF	TGCAGCGTTAGGGGGACTAGCGGGAGCAATGAGCAGTTCTTC
.	TRBV6-1	.	TRBJ1-1	CASSQDRNTEAFF	TGTGCCAGCAGCCAGGATCGGAACACTGAAGCTTTCTTT
.	TRBV14	TRBD2	TRBJ2-1	CASSQDGDYRTYNEQFF	TGTGCCAGCAGCCAAGATGGGGACTATCGGACCTACAATGAGCAGTTCTTC
once	TRBV19	TRBD1	TRBJ1-4	CASRRQGATNEKLFF	TGTGCCAGTAGACGACAGGGTGCAACTAATGAAAAACTGTTTTTT
few	TRBV5-1	TRBD1	TRBJ2-3	CASSFQGASTDTQYF	TGCGCCAGCAGCTTCCAGGGGGCCAGCACAGATACGCAGTATTTT
.	TRBV6-6	.	TRBJ1-5	CASSAGTRNQPQHF	TGTGCCAGCAGTGCCGGGACACGCAATCAGCCCCAGCATTTT
.	TRBV19	TRBD1	TRBJ2-1	CASIRQGAPNEQFF	TGTGCCAGTATCAGGCAGGGGGCCCCAAATGAGCAGTTCTTC
.	TRBV7-9	TRBD1	TRBJ1-3	CASSLVGTGRNTIYF	TGTGCCAGCAGCTTAGTCGGGACAGGGAGAAACACCATATATTTT
.	TRBV2	.	TRBJ1-2	CASSRDSNYGYTF	TGTGCCAGCAGTCGGGACTCCAACTATGGCTACACCTTC
.	TRBV6-1	TRBD1	TRBJ2-7	CACRLDREVSYEQYF	TGTGCCTGTCGATTGGACAGGGAGGTTTCCTACGAGCAGTACTTC
.	TRBV7-6	.	TRBJ2-1	CASSLLSGPTYNEQFF	TGTGCCAGCAGCCTCCTTAGCGGACCTACCTACAATGAGCAGTTCTTC